This T cell receptor (beta chain) was documented in a study of blood T cell repertoires in COVID-19. As originally analysed: Amplified reference gene primers provided the basis for estimating nucleated cell counts. TCRdb's table, derived via immunoSEQ multiplex PCR, lists solely in-frame clones and lacks some. That table gives V, J and clone size, and the DNA gave D and trimming. This table holds over 65,000 clones, about 89% found once. The CDR3 is 14 residues long. V lost 6 bases, J lost 7 bases, and 10 bases stayed unmatched. Per germline, CDR1 MNHNY and CDR2 SVGAGI (reference sequence). The V gene is TRBV6-6, the J gene TRBJ2-7, with 9 bases that match TRBD1. This TCR derives from a human donor in a cohort sampled during active COVID-19. The sample was peripheral blood. CDR3 amino acids: CASRPGTGLREQYF. The CDR3 nucleotides are TGTGCCAGCAGACCCGGGACAGGGCTTCGGGAGCAGTACTTC.